The T cell receptor beta chain under discussion was sequenced for a study of blood T cell repertoires in COVID-19. Germline V gene lookup returns CDR1 SGHRS and CDR2 YFSETQ. The ends were cut back, 4 bases at V and 8 bases at J, with 19 bases in the middle. This CDR3 contains 16 residues. Generated by immunoSEQ multiplex PCR, the TCRdb table keeps only in-frame clones and is missing some. The sample contains approximately 170,000 clones, around 86% of which appear only once. The TCR comes from a woman aged 80 or older in a cohort sampled during active or convalescent COVID-19. The sample taken for sequencing was peripheral blood. The chain employs TRBV5-1 and TRBJ1-6; a possible D gene is TRBD1 (5 bases). CDR3 DNA: TGCGCCAGCAGCCCAAAGGCGGGGAGGGGTGATTCACCCCTCCACTTT. Amino acids: CASSPKAGRGDSPLHF.